Listed here are 22 T cell receptor beta chains from one sample, sequenced in a study of Graves' ophthalmopathy and Graves' hyperthyroidism. Amplifying from RNA transcripts, the study obtained TCR beta CDR3 regions. The library came from an HTBI-primed first-round RT-PCR and a second-round multiplex PCR. MiXCR, applied by TCRdb to the multiplex PCR reads, yields one record per CDR3 protein. This table has some 360,000 distinct CDR3 sequences, about 15% appearing once. The sequencing sample was made of peripheral blood. These receptors all stem from an adult woman with stable Graves' hyperthyroidism.

The chain has TRBV6-2 or TRBV6-3 and TRBJ1-5; 8 nucleotides agree with TRBD1. The germline gives CDR1 MNHEY, CDR2 SVGEGT. The CDR3 extends over 16 amino acids. The trim removed 4 bases at V and 1 base at J, leaving 6 bases unmatched. The CDR3 bases are TGTGCCAGCAGTTCCCCAGGGGGCACAAGCAATCAGCCCCAGCATTTT. It codes for CASSSPGGTSNQPQHF.

As regards this clonotype: A much bigger clone sits one base away, suggesting this may be a read error. This rearrangement joins TRBV19 to TRBJ2-7; D may be TRBD1 or TRBD2 (5 bases each). V was clipped by 4 bases and J by 1 base, with 11 bases between them. The CDR3 runs 14 residues. Germline assignment: CDR1 LNHDA and CDR2 SQIVND (reference sequence). CDR3 nucleotide sequence: TGTGCCAGTAGTAGGGGGTCTTATTCCTACGAGCAGTACTTC. It is translated as CASSRGSYSYEQYF.

V and J are TRBV12-3 or TRBV12-4 and TRBJ2-5, with D perhaps being TRBD1 or TRBD2 (5 bases each). The V gene lost 5 bases and the J gene lost 5 bases, with 24 bases spanning the gap. This CDR3 contains 17 residues. The CDR3 loop reads CASSLQGASRKGETQYF. CDR3 coding DNA: TGTGCCAGCAGTCTCCAGGGAGCGAGCAGGAAGGGGGAGACCCAGTACTTC.

This clonotype showed up just a few times. A single base separates this from a much larger clone, so it may be a read error. The chain links TRBV7-2 to TRBJ2-2; tentative D call: TRBD2 (6 bases). The CDR3 sequence is 15 residues long. V was shortened by 3 bases and J by 7 bases, with 15 bases between the two germline ends. Germline assignment: CDR1 SGHTA and CDR2 FQGNSA. The CDR3 nucleotides read TGTGCCAGCAGCTTGTGCGGGATGCGCGGCGGGGAGCTGTTTTTT. It is translated as CASSLCGMRGGELFF.

This clonotype has only a few counts. The chain is built from TRBV12-3 or TRBV12-4 and TRBJ2-4, with a weak D call TRBD2 (5 bases). The CDR3 has 15 amino acids. V lost 3 bases to trimming and J lost 3 bases, with 12 bases between them. The CDR3 DNA sequence: TGTGCCAGCAGTTTGGTCCAGCGGAGCAAAAACATTCAGTACTTC. Protein product: CASSLVQRSKNIQYF.

The table lists this clonotype with a few counts. The chain links TRBV18 to TRBJ2-2; D remains unclear. Germline-derived CDR1 and CDR2 are KGHSH and LQKENI. The CDR3 contains 15 residues. Trimming removed 2 bases at V and 2 bases at J, with 9 bases between. CDR3 residues: CASSPGDTNTGELFF. In nucleotides, the CDR3 is TGTGCCAGCTCACCAGGGGATACCAACACCGGGGAGCTGTTTTTT. Variable domain in full (rest from reference TRBV18 and TRBJ2-2): NAGVMQNPRHLVRRRGQEARLRCSPMKGHSHVYWYRQLPEEGLKFMVYLQKENIIDESGMPKERFSAEFPKEGPSILRIQQVVRGDSAAYFCASSPGDTNTGELFFGEGSRLTVL.

This clonotype has at least ten counts. The chain uses TRBV27 and TRBJ1-2, with D uncertain. The CDR3 covers 12 residues. CDR1 is MNHEY, CDR2 SMNVEV, per germline (reference sequence). With 3 bases removed from V and 4 bases from J, the gap between germline ends came to 6 bases. The CDR3 region is CASSLSGYGYTF. The CDR3 DNA follows: TGTGCCAGCAGTTTGTCTGGCTATGGCTACACCTTC.

This clonotype was seen many times. V gene TRBV28 combines with J gene TRBJ2-5; D is perhaps TRBD1 (5 bases). This CDR3 spans 15 amino acids. V was shortened by 6 bases and J by 0 bases, with 14 bases between the two germline ends. Germline-derived CDR1 and CDR2 are MDHEN and SYDVKM. The CDR3 region is CASSRSTEHQETQYF. The CDR3 DNA reads TGTGCCAGCAGCCGCTCGACAGAACACCAAGAGACCCAGTACTTC.

This clonotype has a count of ten or more. The genes are TRBV6-2 or TRBV6-3 and TRBJ2-5; possibly TRBD2 for D (6 bases). Between the trimmed V and J ends, which lost 7 bases and 0 bases, there was a span of 18 bases. Germline lookup yields CDR1 MNHEY and CDR2 SVGEGT. The CDR3 consists of 16 residues. The DNA of the CDR3 is TGTGCCAGCAATACCTACGGGGGATCGTACCAAGAGACCCAGTACTTC. Its protein product is CASNTYGGSYQETQYF.

Worth noting for this clonotype: This may be a read error: a much more frequent sequence differs by one nucleotide. The chain has TRBV28 and TRBJ2-7, with a possible D match to TRBD1 (5 bases). The J call is in doubt because the DNA end fits TRBJ1-1 better. CDR1 and CDR2 (germline): MDHEN, SYDVKM. The CDR3 totals 12 residues. As DNA, the CDR3 is TGTGCCAGCAGTTTAAAGGGGCCTGAAGCTTTCTTT. Translation gives CASSLKGPEAFF.

Comment on this clonotype: A much larger clone lies a single base off, so this may be a read error. This rearrangement joins TRBV11-2 to TRBJ2-5, with 13 bases matching TRBD2. The V and J ends lost 7 bases and 4 bases, in that order; junction bases with no gene match: 12. CDR1 SGHAT and CDR2 FQNNGV come from the germline V gene. This CDR3 comprises 17 residues. The CDR3 protein is CASILGLAGPPTETQYF. CDR3 nucleotides: TGTGCCAGCATCCTGGGACTAGCGGGACCCCCGACAGAGACCCAGTACTTC.

This chain uses TRBV14 with TRBJ2-7, with a tentative D call TRBD1 (6 bases). Deletions cut 5 bases from V and 6 bases from J, with 14 bases between. CDR3 length: 13 residues. Germline V gives CDR1 SGHDN, CDR2 FVKESK. This CDR3 is CASSFTGTREQYF. CDR3 coding DNA: TGTGCCAGCAGCTTCACAGGGACCCGCGAGCAGTACTTC.

As regards this clonotype: Given a much more abundant clone one base away, this may be a read error. This sequence joins TRBV6-1 and TRBJ1-5; no firm D call. Germline lookup yields CDR1 MNHNS and CDR2 SASEGT. The CDR3 is 13 amino acids. CDR3 sequence reads: CSSRPGLDQPQHF. The DNA for the CDR3 is TGTTCCAGCAGACCAGGACTTGATCAGCCCCAGCATTTT.

V is TRBV4-1 and J is TRBJ2-7, with D unresolved. With 5 bases removed from V and 1 base from J, the gap between germline ends came to 15 bases. The CDR3 extends over 15 amino acids. The germline V gene has CDR1 MGHRA and CDR2 YSYEKL. This CDR3 is CASSYLLAGSYEQYF. Here the CDR3 DNA reads TGCGCCAGCAGCTACCTCCTCGCAGGATCCTACGAGCAGTACTTC.

This clonotype was picked up many times. The chain is built from TRBV25-1 and TRBJ2-7; either TRBD1 or TRBD2 may supply D (5 bases each). CDR1 MGHDK and CDR2 SYGVNS come from the germline V gene. Trimming removed 4 bases at V and 2 bases at J, with 24 bases between. This CDR3 spans 18 amino acids. The CDR3 region is CASSGTLGTGRPAYEQYF. Written as DNA, the CDR3 is TGTGCCAGCAGTGGAACCCTAGGGACGGGACGTCCTGCCTACGAGCAGTACTTC.

This clonotype was observed at least ten times. The gene calls are TRBV24-1 and TRBJ1-5; the match to TRBD1 covers 7 bases. V gave up 0 bases and J gave up 3 bases; unmatched junction bases: 10. This CDR3 spans 18 amino acids. Germline lookup yields CDR1 KGHDR and CDR2 SFDVKD. In DNA form, the CDR3 reads TGTGCCACCAGTGATTTGGCAACAGGGGTTGATGACAATCAGCCCCAGCATTTT. This translates into CATSDLATGVDDNQPQHF.

The V and J genes are TRBV12-5 and TRBJ1-1; D call uncertain. The V end lost 5 bases, the J end lost 5 bases, and 18 bases lay between the germline ends. The CDR3 is made up of 15 amino acids. Germline lookup yields CDR1 LGHNT and CDR2 FRNRAP. CDR3 coding DNA: TGTGCTAGTGGTCCCGACCCCGCGATTGGGACTGAAGCTTTCTTT. This translates into CASGPDPAIGTEAFF.

The chain employs TRBV12-3 or TRBV12-4 and TRBJ1-2; 7 positions match TRBD1. This CDR3 spans 11 amino acids. V was clipped by 7 bases and J by 4 bases; unmatched bases: 0. The CDR3 loop is CASNRGYGYTF. In DNA form, the CDR3 reads TGTGCCAGCAACAGGGGCTATGGCTACACCTTC.

This clonotype was counted many times. The V and J genes are TRBV5-1 and TRBJ1-2, with unresolved D. Between the trimmed V and J ends, which lost 2 bases and 9 bases, there was a span of 8 bases. Germline V gene sequence: CDR1 SGHRS, CDR2 YFSETQ. The CDR3 covers 11 residues. The CDR3, as DNA: TGCGCCAGCAGCTTAGGCAGGAGCTACACCTTC. It encodes CASSLGRSYTF.

This clonotype turned up a few times. A much larger clone lies one base from this, so it may be a read error. The chain combines TRBV10-3 with TRBJ1-1, with unresolved D. CDR3 length equals 11 residues. Germline V CDR1 and CDR2: ENHRY, SYGVKD. The germline V and J ends were trimmed by 6 bases and 4 bases, with 6 bases remaining between them. CDR3 protein: CAIRDGTEAFF. The CDR3 nucleotides are TGTGCCATCAGGGACGGCACTGAAGCTTTCTTT.

The chain combines TRBV3-1 with TRBJ2-2, with 14 bases matching TRBD2. Germline CDR1 LGHDT, CDR2 YNNKEL (reference sequence). CDR3 length: 19 amino acids. The J segment lost 5 bases and the V segment lost 1 base, leaving 9 bases of the junction unmatched. The CDR3 sequence: CASSQVPGLAGVRTGELFF. CDR3 bases: TGTGCCAGCAGCCAAGTTCCGGGACTAGCGGGAGTTCGGACCGGGGAGCTGTTTTTT.

This clonotype appeared many times. The chain is built from TRBV6-1 and TRBJ2-5, with 8 bases identical to TRBD2. Germline loops: CDR1 MNHNS, CDR2 SASEGT. V shed 10 bases and J 4 bases; nucleotides not matched to a gene: 8. CDR3 length: 13 amino acids. This CDR3 reads CAIRAGERETQYF. The CDR3 DNA reads TGTGCCATCAGAGCGGGAGAGAGAGAGACCCAGTACTTC.